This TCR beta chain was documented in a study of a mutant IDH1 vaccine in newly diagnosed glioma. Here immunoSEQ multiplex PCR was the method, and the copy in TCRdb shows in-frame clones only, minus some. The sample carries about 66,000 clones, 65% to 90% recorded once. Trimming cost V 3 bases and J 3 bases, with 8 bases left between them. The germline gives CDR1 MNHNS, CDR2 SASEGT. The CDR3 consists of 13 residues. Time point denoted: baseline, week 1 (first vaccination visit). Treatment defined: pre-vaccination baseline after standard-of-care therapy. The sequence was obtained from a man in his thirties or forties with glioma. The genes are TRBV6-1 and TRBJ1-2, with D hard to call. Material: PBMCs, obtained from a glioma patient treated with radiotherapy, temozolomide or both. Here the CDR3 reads CASSELPYYGYTF. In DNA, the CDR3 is TGTGCCAGCAGTGAGTTACCCTACTATGGCTACACCTTC.